Listed below are T cell receptor beta chains from one sample, sequenced in a study of cytomegalovirus exposure and HLA in healthy donors. The data were produced by immunoSEQ multiplex PCR, yet TCRdb's version contains in-frame clones alone and is incomplete. Of around 160,000 clones in the sample, roughly 74% are singletons; the top ten hold roughly 7.8%. The sample comprised PBMCs. Every receptor here comes from a woman aged 40 to 55 in good health and CMV-seropositive. The CDR3 runs from the conserved cysteine through the conserved F or W. D genes are given only for firm matches. Clone size appears in some rows only: once, few, many, or a class for an expanded clone.

clone size	CDR3 length	J gene	D gene	V gene	CDR3 DNA	CDR3 protein
.	15	TRBJ2-7	TRBD1	TRBV19	TGTGCCAGTAGTTTCGACAGGGGAGGCTCCTACGAGCAGTACTTC	CASSFDRGGSYEQYF
.	15	TRBJ2-2	.	TRBV18	TGTGCCAGCTCCCCGTGGGCTACGAACACCGGGGAGCTGTTTTTT	CASSPWATNTGELFF
.	14	TRBJ1-5	TRBD1	TRBV19	TGTGCCAGTAGTATTCGGACAGGTAGACAGCCCCAGCATTTT	CASSIRTGRQPQHF
.	16	TRBJ1-1	TRBD1	TRBV6-6	TGTGCCAGCAGTGCCGGGACAGGGCACATGAACACTGAAGCTTTCTTT	CASSAGTGHMNTEAFF
.	16	TRBJ2-5	TRBD2	TRBV6-5	TGTGCCAGCAGTTACGAAGGACTAGCGGGAGCAGAGACCCAGTACTTC	CASSYEGLAGAETQYF
.	13	TRBJ1-5	TRBD1	TRBV19	TGTGCCAGTAACTCGGACAGGGCTCAGCCCCAGCATTTT	CASNSDRAQPQHF
.	16	TRBJ1-5	TRBD1	TRBV28	TGTGCCAGCAGTGAACCGGGACAGGGCCCCAATCAGCCCCAGCATTTT	CASSEPGQGPNQPQHF
.	17	TRBJ2-7	.	TRBV2	TGTGCCAGCAGTGAAGTCGGTGTGACAGCGATCTCCTACGAGCAGTACTTC	CASSEVGVTAISYEQYF
few	16	TRBJ1-1	TRBD1	TRBV7-9	TGTGCCAGCAGCCCACTTTGGACAGGGGCGGACACTGAAGCTTTCTTT	CASSPLWTGADTEAFF
once	13	TRBJ2-1	TRBD2	TRBV5-1	TGCGCCAGCAGCAGGGGACTAGCGGGAGGCCAGTTCTTC	CASSRGLAGGQFF
.	15	TRBJ1-1	TRBD1	TRBV25-1	TGTGCCAGCAGTGACCACGGGACAGGGCGGACTGAAGCTTTCTTT	CASSDHGTGRTEAFF
.	13	TRBJ1-1	.	TRBV28	TGTGCCAGCAGTCAGGACTCGAACACTGAAGCTTTCTTT	CASSQDSNTEAFF
.	13	TRBJ2-5	.	TRBV30	TGTGCCTGGAGTGTGAGACAGCAAACCGGCCAGTACTTC	CAWSVRQQTGQYF
.	16	TRBJ2-1	.	TRBV5-1	TGCGCCAGCAGCTTGGACCTCGCTTGGGTCGGGGATGAGCAGTTCTTC	CASSLDLAWVGDEQFF
.	14	TRBJ2-7	.	TRBV4-1	TGCGCCAGCAGCCAAGTTGGCAAGTCCTACGAGCAGTACTTC	CASSQVGKSYEQYF
.	15	TRBJ2-3	TRBD1	TRBV11-3	TGTGCCAGCAGCTTAGGGGGGACAGAAACAGATACGCAGTATTTT	CASSLGGTETDTQYF
.	16	TRBJ2-7	TRBD2	TRBV5-1	TGCGCCAGCACTCCTAGACTAGCGGGAGAGACCTACGAGCAGTACTTC	CASTPRLAGETYEQYF
.	13	TRBJ1-2	.	TRBV28	TGTGCCAGCACGTCGGGACACGACTATGGCTACACCTTC	CASTSGHDYGYTF
.	16	TRBJ2-3	.	TRBV5-1	TGCGCCAGCAGCTTGGGGTTAGCGGAAAGTACAGATACGCAGTATTTT	CASSLGLAESTDTQYF
.	13	TRBJ2-1	.	TRBV10-2	TGCGCCAGCCGGAGGGGCTCCTACAATGAGCAGTTCTTC	CASRRGSYNEQFF
.	16	TRBJ2-3	TRBD2	TRBV9	TGTGCCAGCAGCGTTCTAAGCGGGAGGGGCACAGATACGCAGTATTTT	CASSVLSGRGTDTQYF
.	16	TRBJ2-3	.	TRBV28	TGTGCCAGCAGTTGGGGGCTAGCGGTAAACACAGATACGCAGTATTTT	CASSWGLAVNTDTQYF
.	17	TRBJ2-1	TRBD2	TRBV9	TGTGCCAGCAGCGTAGGCGGGAGGGCCATACCGGGCAATGAGCAGTTCTTC	CASSVGGRAIPGNEQFF
.	15	TRBJ2-7	TRBD1	TRBV7-2	TGTGCCAGCAGCGCGCACGGGACAGGTACCTACGAGCAGTACTTC	CASSAHGTGTYEQYF
once	16	TRBJ2-3	TRBD2	TRBV5-1	TGCGCCAGCAGCTTGGCCCTAGCGGGGGGCCCAGATACGCAGTATTTT	CASSLALAGGPDTQYF
.	13	TRBJ1-3	.	TRBV6-1	TGTGCCAGCAGGAGGGGAGGGGGAAACACCATATATTTT	CASRRGGGNTIYF
.	16	TRBJ2-4	.	TRBV2	TGTGCCAGCAGTGGAGAAGGAGGCGGGCCCAAAAACATTCAGTACTTC	CASSGEGGGPKNIQYF
.	14	TRBJ1-5	.	TRBV11-2	TGTGCCAGCAGCTCTATGAATAGCAATCAGCCCCAGCATTTT	CASSSMNSNQPQHF
.	17	TRBJ2-1	.	TRBV4-1	TGCGCCAGCAGCCAAGGATCCGTAGCTTTGAGGACTAATGAGCAGTTCTTC	CASSQGSVALRTNEQFF
.	14	TRBJ2-3	.	TRBV11-3	TGTGCCAGCAGCCCGGGAGCCAGCACAGATACGCAGTATTTT	CASSPGASTDTQYF
.	16	TRBJ1-2	TRBD1	TRBV5-1	TGCGCCAGCAGCAGGAGGACAGGGGGCGAGAACTATGGCTACACCTTC	CASSRRTGGENYGYTF
.	12	TRBJ1-1	TRBD1	TRBV25-1	TGTGCCAGCAGTCGGGGGACAGTTGAAGCTTTCTTT	CASSRGTVEAFF
.	12	TRBJ1-1	TRBD1	TRBV30	TGTGCCTGGAACAGGGGGGAGACTGAAGCTTTCTTT	CAWNRGETEAFF
.	12	TRBJ2-2	.	TRBV6-5	TGTGCCAGCAGTTACTCCCAAGGGGAGCTGTTTTTT	CASSYSQGELFF
once	15	TRBJ2-3	.	TRBV7-3	TGTGCCAGCAGCTTAATTGGAGCGGGCACAGATACGCAGTATTTT	CASSLIGAGTDTQYF
.	14	TRBJ1-1	TRBD1	TRBV6-1	TGTGCCAGCAGAGCGACAGGGGTGAACACTGAAGCTTTCTTT	CASRATGVNTEAFF
.	13	TRBJ2-2	.	TRBV7-2	TGTGCCAGCAGCTTATTGAGAACCGGGGAGCTGTTTTTT	CASSLLRTGELFF
.	15	TRBJ2-1	.	TRBV7-2	TGTGCCAGCAGCTTAGCGTCCAGGCAAAACAATGAGCAGTTCTTC	CASSLASRQNNEQFF
.	16	TRBJ2-5	.	TRBV18	TGTGCCAGCTCGCGGACTCGGACCCAGTACCAAGAGACCCAGTACTTC	CASSRTRTQYQETQYF
.	17	TRBJ2-3	TRBD1	TRBV7-2	TGTGCCAGCAGCTCCCAAGGAGGGACAGGGGGCCCAGATACGCAGTATTTT	CASSSQGGTGGPDTQYF